This TCR beta chain was sequenced during a study of CD8 T cells in Susac syndrome. From blood CD8+ and CD4+ T cells, TCR beta sequences were generated. The RNA input was about 0.45 to 1 ug, and it was reverse transcribed with random hexamers. Across 54 Vbeta and 13 Jbeta, immunoSEQ multiplex PCR amplified TCR beta CDR3. TCRdb processed the immunoSEQ multiplex PCR reads anew with MiXCR; each CDR3 protein has one entry. The table records about 150,000 distinct CDR3 sequences, approximately 96% of them present only once. The specimen sequenced was CD4+ T cells from PBMCs. This receptor was identified in a human donor with Susac syndrome.

Written as DNA, the CDR3 is TGTGCCAGCAGTCCTCTACGTTACTACTCCTCCTACGAGCAGTACTTC. This encodes CASSPLRYYSSYEQYF. V is TRBV6-1 and J is TRBJ2-7; D is undetermined. V was clipped by 5 bases and J by 0 bases, with 17 bases between them. The CDR3 contains 16 residues. CDR1 and CDR2 from the germline V gene are MNHNS and SASEGT.